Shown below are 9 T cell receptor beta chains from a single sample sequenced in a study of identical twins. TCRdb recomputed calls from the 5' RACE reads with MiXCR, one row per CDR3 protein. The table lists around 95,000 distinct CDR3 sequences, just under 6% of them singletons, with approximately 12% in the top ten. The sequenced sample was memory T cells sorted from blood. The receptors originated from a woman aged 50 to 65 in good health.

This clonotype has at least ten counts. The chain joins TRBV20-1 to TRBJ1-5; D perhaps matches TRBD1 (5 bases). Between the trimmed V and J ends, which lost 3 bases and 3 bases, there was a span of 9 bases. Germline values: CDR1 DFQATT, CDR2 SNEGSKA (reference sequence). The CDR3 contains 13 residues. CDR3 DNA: TGCAGTGCTAGGGGGACGGACAATCAGCCCCAGCATTTT. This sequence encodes CSARGTDNQPQHF.

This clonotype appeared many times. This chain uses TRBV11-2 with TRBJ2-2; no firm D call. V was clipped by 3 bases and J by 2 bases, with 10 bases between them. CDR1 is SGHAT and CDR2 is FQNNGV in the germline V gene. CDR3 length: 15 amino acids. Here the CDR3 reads CASSFSQTNTGELFF. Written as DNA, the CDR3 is TGTGCCAGCAGCTTCAGTCAGACTAACACCGGGGAGCTGTTTTTT.

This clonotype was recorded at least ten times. CDR3 in amino acids: CASSKIAYEQYF. Written as DNA, the CDR3 is TGTGCCAGCAGTAAAATAGCCTACGAGCAGTACTTC. V is TRBV12-3 or TRBV12-4 and J is TRBJ2-7; the D is unclear. The CDR3 length is 12 residues. V was cut by 5 bases and J by 2 bases, with 7 bases left in between.

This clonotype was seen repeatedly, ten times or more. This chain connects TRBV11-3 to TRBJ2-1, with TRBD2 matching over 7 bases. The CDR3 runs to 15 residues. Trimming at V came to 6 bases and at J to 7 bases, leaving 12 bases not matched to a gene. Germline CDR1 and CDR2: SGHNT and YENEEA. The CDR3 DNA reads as TGTGCCAGCAGGGGATTGGGGGGAGGGCGGAATGAGCAGTTCTTC. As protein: CASRGLGGGRNEQFF. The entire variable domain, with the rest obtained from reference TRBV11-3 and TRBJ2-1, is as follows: EAGVVQSPRYKIIEKKQPVAFWCNPISGHNTLYWYLQNLGQGPELLIRYENEEAVDDSQLPKDRFSAERLKGVDSTLKIQPAELGDSAVYLCASRGLGGGRNEQFFGPGTRLTVL.

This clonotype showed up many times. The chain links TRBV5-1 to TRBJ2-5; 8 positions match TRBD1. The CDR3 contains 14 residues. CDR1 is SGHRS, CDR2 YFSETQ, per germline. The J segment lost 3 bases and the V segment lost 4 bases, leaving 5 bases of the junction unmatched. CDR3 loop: CASSPDRVEETQYF. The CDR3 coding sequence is TGCGCCAGCAGCCCGGACAGGGTAGAAGAGACCCAGTACTTC.

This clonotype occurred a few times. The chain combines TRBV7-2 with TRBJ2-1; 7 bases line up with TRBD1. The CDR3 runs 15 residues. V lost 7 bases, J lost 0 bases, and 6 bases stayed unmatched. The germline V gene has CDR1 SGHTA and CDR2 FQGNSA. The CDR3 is CASTLGDSSYNEQFF. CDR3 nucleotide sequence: TGTGCCAGCACCCTTGGGGACAGCTCCTACAATGAGCAGTTCTTC.

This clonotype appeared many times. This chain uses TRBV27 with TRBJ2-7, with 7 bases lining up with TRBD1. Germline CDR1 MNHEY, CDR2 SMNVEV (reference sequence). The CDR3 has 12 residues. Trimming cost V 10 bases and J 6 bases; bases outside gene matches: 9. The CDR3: CATGRDSGEQYF. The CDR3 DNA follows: TGTGCCACCGGCCGGGACAGTGGCGAGCAGTACTTC.

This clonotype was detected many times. CDR3 protein: CASSLDGYLHF. CDR3 sequence (DNA): TGTGCCAGCAGCTTGGACGGATACCTCCACTTT. The chain recombines TRBV7-2 with TRBJ1-6; D gene uncertain. Per germline, CDR1 SGHTA and CDR2 FQGNSA. The CDR3 loop spans 11 amino acids. V lost 3 bases, J lost 15 bases, and 9 bases lay in between.

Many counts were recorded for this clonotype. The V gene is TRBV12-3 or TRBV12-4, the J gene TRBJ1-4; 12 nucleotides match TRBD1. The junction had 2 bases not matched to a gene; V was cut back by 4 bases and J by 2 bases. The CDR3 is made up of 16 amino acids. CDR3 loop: CASSSGQGATNEKLFF. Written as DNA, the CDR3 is TGTGCCAGCAGTTCGGGACAGGGGGCGACTAATGAAAAACTGTTTTTT.